This T cell receptor (beta chain) was found in a study of blood T cell repertoires in COVID-19. Turning to the study itself: COVID-19 samples, acute and convalescent, were from the United States, Italy and Spain. Sources were T cells, B-cell-depleted T cells, or PBMCs; the material itself was cDNA or gDNA.

Clones were read by immunoSEQ multiplex PCR, and TCRdb kept only the in-frame ones, dropping some. Of approximately 200,000 clones in the sample, approximately 85% were seen once. With 6 bases removed from V and 0 bases from J, the gap between germline ends came to 21 bases. CDR3 length equals 18 residues. The germline gives CDR1 LNHDA, CDR2 SQIVND (reference sequence). The study counted Cohort 3 donors as recovered given two negative PCRs, clearance, or symptom resolution. The clonotype was recovered from a woman aged 25 to 45 who had recovered from COVID-19. Sequencing used PBMCs or T cells enriched from blood (not recorded which). V and J are TRBV19 and TRBJ2-1, with D perhaps matching TRBD2 (7 bases). The CDR3 here is CASRKEGAGASSYNEQFF. The CDR3 nucleotides are TGTGCCAGTAGAAAAGAGGGCGCGGGGGCAAGCTCCTACAATGAGCAGTTCTTC.